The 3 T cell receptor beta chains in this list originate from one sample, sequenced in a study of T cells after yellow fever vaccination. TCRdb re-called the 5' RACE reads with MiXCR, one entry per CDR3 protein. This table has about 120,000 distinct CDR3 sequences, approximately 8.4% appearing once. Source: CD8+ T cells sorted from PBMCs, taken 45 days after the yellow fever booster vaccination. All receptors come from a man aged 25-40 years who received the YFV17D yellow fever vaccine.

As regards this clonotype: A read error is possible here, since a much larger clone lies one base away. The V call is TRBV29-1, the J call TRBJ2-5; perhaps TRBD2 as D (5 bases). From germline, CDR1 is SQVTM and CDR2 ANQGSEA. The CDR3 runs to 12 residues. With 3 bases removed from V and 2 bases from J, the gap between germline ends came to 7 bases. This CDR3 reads CSVDAGQETQYF. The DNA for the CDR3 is TGCAGCGTTGATGCGGGTCAAGAGACCCAGTACTTC.

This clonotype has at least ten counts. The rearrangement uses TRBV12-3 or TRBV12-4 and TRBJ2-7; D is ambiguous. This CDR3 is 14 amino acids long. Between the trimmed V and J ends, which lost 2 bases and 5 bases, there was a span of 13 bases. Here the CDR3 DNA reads TGTGCCAGCAGTTTAAGGGTCGTAACGGACGAGCAGTACTTC. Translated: CASSLRVVTDEQYF.

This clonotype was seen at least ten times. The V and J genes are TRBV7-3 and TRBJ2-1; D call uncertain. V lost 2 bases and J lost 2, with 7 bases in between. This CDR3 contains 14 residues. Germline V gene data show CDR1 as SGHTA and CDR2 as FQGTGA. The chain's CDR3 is CASSLVGPYNEQFF. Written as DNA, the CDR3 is TGTGCCAGCAGCTTAGTGGGCCCCTACAATGAGCAGTTCTTC.